This paragraph covers one T cell receptor (beta chain) sequence. This clonotype was detected a few times. Its recognized antigen is unknown. It has no much larger one-base neighbor in the sample; base qualities were not kept. The record originates from a study of T cells after yellow fever vaccination (dated by TCRdb to about 2019). Broadly, across the study: The SMART-Seq v4 Ultra Low Input RNA kit was used to prepare libraries from fractions with low cell numbers. Blood was drawn at multiple timepoints before and after primary and secondary immunization, with bulk PBMC replicates and cell subsets isolated. To track T-cell clones before and after primary and booster YFV17D yellow fever vaccination, bulk TCR alpha and beta repertoires were sequenced longitudinally. Two healthy male donors, one aged 18 to 30 and one aged 30 to 40 years, made up the cohort.

General study outcomes and caveats: After the booster, most clones that had expanded after primary vaccination were detected again (almost 97% of CD4 and around nine tenths of CD8), suggesting broad maintenance of memory. The secondary T-cell response was found to be weaker but faster than the primary response, with a peak reached on day 5 rather than on day 15. Because the study included only two donors, the extent to which the findings can be generalized is limited. A small share of clonotypes was detected in both CD4 and CD8 compartments, with the overlap likely arising from convergent recombination. Computational filtering was needed because FACS-sorted repertoires could contain abundant contaminating clonotypes from the bulk population.

The intended sense of this specimen's treatment or condition label: live attenuated yellow fever vaccine strain. Two biological replicates of bulk PBMCs were collected at each blood-draw timepoint. PBMCs were isolated from peripheral blood using a standard Ficoll-Paque protocol. TriZol was used to extract RNA from bulk PBMCs, CD4 and CD8 fractions, and dextramer-positive and dextramer-negative fractions. The CDR3 runs 14 amino acids, cysteine and phenylalanine included. The sequence is cut down to CDR3 DNA, 42 bases in frame from base 1. Here V drops 3 bases and J drops 6 bases, and the junction holds 7 bases not matched to any gene. CDR1 is given as LGHNA and CDR2 as YSLEER, both from the germline V gene. TCR cDNA was synthesized by 5'RACE template switching, through which a universal primer site and unique molecular identifiers were introduced. Priming of cDNA synthesis was performed from both the TCR alpha and TCR beta constant segments. Two PCR steps were used to amplify libraries, with sample barcodes and sequencing adapters being added in the second step. Libraries were sequenced on Illumina HiSeq 2500 (2x100 bp) or NovaSeq (2x150 bp). On the authors' methods: Reads were demultiplexed and collapsed into UMI consensus sequences with MIGEC, and V(D)J alignment was performed with MiXCR. Using edgeR on replicate PBMC samples, clonotypes were called vaccine-responding if FDR was below 0.01 and the log2 fold change was above 5 up to day 15. Each bulk clonotype was labeled CD4 or CD8 based on which sequenced repertoire, CD4 or CD8, contained the clonotype at higher abundance. The public reads were quality trimmed at Q25 with fastp and then assembled into clones with MiXCR by TCRdb, keeping productive beta chains. Duplicate CDR3 protein sequences are folded into a single record with the most common DNA and genes. These V and J calls derive from TCRdb rather than the authors' analysis. In this sample the table shows hundreds of thousands of distinct CDR3 sequences, around 12% of which occur a single time. The top ten clonotypes cover about 16% of the sample.

This specimen consisted of PBMCs, obtained on the day of the yellow fever booster vaccination. The chain couples TRBV4-3 to TRBJ2-7, and 8 junctional nucleotides match TRBD2. This receptor was obtained from a man younger than 40 who received the YFV17D yellow fever vaccine. In nucleotides, the sequence is TGCGCCAGCAGCCAGTACGGGACTAGTGGCGAGCAGTACTTC. Its translation reads: CASSQYGTSGEQYF.